Detailed here is one T cell receptor (beta chain). Its antigen is not identified. Total RNA extracted from each sample amounted to at least 6 micrograms. The second PCR ran roughly 6 to 11 cycles with a sample-barcoded 5' primer and J-beta primers. A template-switch adaptor containing 12 random nucleotides labeled each cDNA molecule. In TCRdb, the 5' RACE reads were re-called with MiXCR into one record per CDR3 protein. The sample contains roughly 1,500,000 distinct CDR3 sequences, 35% to 45% of which appear only once. This record belongs to a study of blood T cells in healthy people across ages. Study-wide results and caveats: The recorded TCR beta diversity per million T cells decreased in a roughly linear manner with age. Compared with aged donors, long-lived donors showed fewer expanded clones, suggesting selection.

CDR1 and CDR2 from the germline V gene are GTSNPN and SVGIG (reference sequence). The CDR3 has 16 residues. The gene calls are TRBV30 and TRBJ2-4; 8 bases agree with TRBD1. The better agreement between TRBJ2-7 and the DNA end casts doubt on the J call. The sequence was collected from a young woman in good health. The sequenced sample was blood. The CDR3 protein is CAWSGPGTGRGYEQYF. CDR3 bases: TGTGCCTGGAGTGGCCCCGGGACAGGCCGGGGCTACGAGCAGTACTTC.